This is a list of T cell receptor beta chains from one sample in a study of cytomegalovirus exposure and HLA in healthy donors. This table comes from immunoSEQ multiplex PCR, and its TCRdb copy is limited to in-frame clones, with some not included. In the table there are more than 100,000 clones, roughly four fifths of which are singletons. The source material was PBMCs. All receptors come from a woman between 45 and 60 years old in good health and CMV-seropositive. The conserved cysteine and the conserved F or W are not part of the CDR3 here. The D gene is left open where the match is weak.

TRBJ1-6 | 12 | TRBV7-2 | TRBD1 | ASSSQGAHSPLH
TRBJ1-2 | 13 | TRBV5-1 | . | ASSLGSAGLDGYT
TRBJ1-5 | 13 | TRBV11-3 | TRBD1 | ASSDGGGRNQPQH
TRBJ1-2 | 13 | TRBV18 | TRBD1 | ASSGDRHNYVGYT
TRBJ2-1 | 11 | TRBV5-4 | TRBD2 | ASSSVVGGGQF
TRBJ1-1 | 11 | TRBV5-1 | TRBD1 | ASSWDSLTEAF
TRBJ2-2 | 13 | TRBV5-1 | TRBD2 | ASSSGLAGTGELF
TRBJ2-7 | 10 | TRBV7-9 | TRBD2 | ASGTSGSEQY
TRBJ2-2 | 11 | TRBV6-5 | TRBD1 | ATQGAYTGELF
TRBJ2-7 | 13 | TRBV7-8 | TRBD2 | ASSSGRGVPYEQY
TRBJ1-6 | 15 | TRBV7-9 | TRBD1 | ASSLGGTVGDNSPLH
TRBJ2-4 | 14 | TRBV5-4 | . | ASSEDINRAKNIQY
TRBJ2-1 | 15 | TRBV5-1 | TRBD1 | ASSLENGQGRYNEQF
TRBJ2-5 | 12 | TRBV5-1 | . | ASSLVGDQETQY
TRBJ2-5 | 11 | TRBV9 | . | ASSVRAGETQY
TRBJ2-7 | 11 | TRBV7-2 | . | ASRSSGGDEQY
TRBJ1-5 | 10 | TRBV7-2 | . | ASSSSGGPQH
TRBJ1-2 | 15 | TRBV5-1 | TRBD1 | ASSPGTGVSTYYGYT
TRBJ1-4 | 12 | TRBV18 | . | ASSPTGREEKLF